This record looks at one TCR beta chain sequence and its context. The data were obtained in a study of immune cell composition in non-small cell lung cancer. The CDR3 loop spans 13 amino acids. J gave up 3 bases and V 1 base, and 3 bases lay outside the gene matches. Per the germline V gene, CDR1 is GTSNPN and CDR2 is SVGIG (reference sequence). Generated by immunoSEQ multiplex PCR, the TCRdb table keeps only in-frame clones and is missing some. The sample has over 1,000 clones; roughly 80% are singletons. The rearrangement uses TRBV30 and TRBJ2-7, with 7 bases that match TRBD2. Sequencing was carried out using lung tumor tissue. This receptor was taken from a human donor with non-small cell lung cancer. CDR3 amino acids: CAWSAASGYEQYF. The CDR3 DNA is TGTGCCTGGAGTGCGGCTAGCGGCTACGAGCAGTACTTC.